This T cell receptor (beta chain) was profiled in a study of T cell responses to AZD1222 COVID-19 vaccine. Study-level findings and limits: Clonal diversity was possibly underestimated; the donors were predominantly white British and more often female. Repertoire sampling happened only post peak T cell response. The breadth and depth of Spike-specific TCRs increased once two AZD1222 doses had been given.

Method: immunoSEQ multiplex PCR; TCRdb's copy keeps in-frame clones and lacks some. The data hold more than 140,000 clones, with roughly 89% observed a single time. As for this clone: What it recognizes is unknown.

The TCR was taken from an adult in good health. Here the sequenced sample was peripheral blood, taken on day 0 of AZD1222 vaccination.

DNA for the CDR3: TGTGCCAGCAGACGCGAAAACTACGAGCAGTACTTC. It yields the protein CASRRENYEQYF. The gene calls are TRBV28 and TRBJ2-7, with unresolved D. This CDR3 region has 12 residues. Germline V lookup: CDR1 MDHEN, CDR2 SYDVKM. Trimming shortened V by 6 bases and J by 3 bases, and 9 bases separated the two germline ends.